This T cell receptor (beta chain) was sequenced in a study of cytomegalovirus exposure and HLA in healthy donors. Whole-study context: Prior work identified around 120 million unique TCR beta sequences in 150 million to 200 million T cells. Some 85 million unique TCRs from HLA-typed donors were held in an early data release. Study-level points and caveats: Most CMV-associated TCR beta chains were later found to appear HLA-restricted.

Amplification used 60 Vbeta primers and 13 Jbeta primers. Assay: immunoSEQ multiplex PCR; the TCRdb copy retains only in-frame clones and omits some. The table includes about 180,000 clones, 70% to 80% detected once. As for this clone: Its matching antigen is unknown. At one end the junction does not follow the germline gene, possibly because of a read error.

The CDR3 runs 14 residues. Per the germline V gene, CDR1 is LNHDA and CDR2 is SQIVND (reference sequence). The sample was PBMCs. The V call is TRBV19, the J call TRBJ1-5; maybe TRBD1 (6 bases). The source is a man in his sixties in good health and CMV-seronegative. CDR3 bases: TGTGCCAGTAGTCCACAGGGTGGCAATCAGCTCCAGCATTTT. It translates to CASSPQGGNQLQHF.